Below, one T cell receptor (beta chain) is given with its context. Its antigen is not known. The junction departs from germline at one end; a sequencing error may be responsible. The data derive from a study of cytomegalovirus exposure and HLA in healthy donors. Overall study findings and caveats: Analyses of presence/absence relied on an assumption of roughly uniform sequencing depth across donors. Investigators reported 164 TCR beta chains as tied to cytomegalovirus. By HLA locus, TCR association rates varied in a later analysis, with DRB1 showing the most and HLA-C the fewest.

A multiplex PCR was run with 60 Vbeta primers and 13 Jbeta primers. Repertoires were generated with immunoSEQ multiplex PCR, while TCRdb's copy carries only in-frame clones and drops some. The sample lists some 98,000 clones, more than 60% occurring once. The records omit this donor's CMV serostatus. Sequenced material: PBMCs. The receptor was isolated from a human donor in good health.

CDR3 sequence (DNA): TGTTCCAGCAGCTTAGAGCCGAATAACAGGGCGGTCCGGCAGCCCCAGCATTTT. Translated, it gives CSSSLEPNNRAVRQPQHF. V and J are TRBV7-9 and TRBJ1-5, with D tentatively TRBD1 (6 bases). Germline assignment: CDR1 SEHNR and CDR2 FQNEAQ (reference sequence). The CDR3 covers 18 residues.